This T cell receptor (beta chain) was retrieved from a study of Ad26.COV2.S vaccination and SARS-CoV-2 variants. Whole-study context: Administration of Ad26.COV2.S was intramuscular, either once or twice 56 days apart. Findings of the study overall: Estimates derived from TCR breadth and depth analyses may have underestimated total T cell responses. Reported findings describe substantial breadth in spike-specific CD8+ and CD4+ T cell responses following vaccination.

This CDR3 contains 15 residues. V lost 4 bases, J lost 7 bases, and 18 bases lay in between. Germline V gives CDR1 SGHRS, CDR2 YFSETQ. The data were produced by immunoSEQ multiplex PCR, yet TCRdb's version contains in-frame clones alone and is incomplete. The sample lists roughly 350,000 clones, roughly 91% seen once, with roughly 5% in the top ten. Treatment specified: some 19 received Ad26.COV2.S at low or high dose, single or two shots; 5 received placebo; per-sample allocation not given. Vaccine and placebo recipients were sampled on day 63 after the first injection. In regard to this clone: What it recognizes is unknown.

This receptor was obtained from a person between 18 and 65 years old who received the Ad26.COV2.S COVID-19 vaccine or a placebo. V gene TRBV5-1 combines with J gene TRBJ2-1, with D possibly called TRBD1 or TRBD2 (6 bases each). Sequencing was performed on peripheral blood, taken in a trial of Ad26.COV2.S vaccine versus placebo. CDR3: CASSMNGGRGNEQFF. The DNA for the CDR3 is TGCGCCAGCAGCATGAATGGGGGGCGCGGTAATGAGCAGTTCTTC.